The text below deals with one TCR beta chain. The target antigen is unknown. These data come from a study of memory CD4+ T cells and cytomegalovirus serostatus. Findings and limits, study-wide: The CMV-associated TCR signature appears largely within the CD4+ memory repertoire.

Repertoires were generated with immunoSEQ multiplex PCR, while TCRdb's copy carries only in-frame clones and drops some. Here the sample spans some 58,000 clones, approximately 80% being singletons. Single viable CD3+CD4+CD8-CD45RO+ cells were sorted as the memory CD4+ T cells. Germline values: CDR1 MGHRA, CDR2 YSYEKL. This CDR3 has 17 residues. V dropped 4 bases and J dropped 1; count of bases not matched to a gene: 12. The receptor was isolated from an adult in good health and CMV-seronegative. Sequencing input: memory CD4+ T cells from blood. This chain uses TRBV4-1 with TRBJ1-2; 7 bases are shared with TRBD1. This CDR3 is CASSLHRDSKFNYGYTF. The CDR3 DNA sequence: TGCGCCAGCAGCCTCCACCGGGACAGCAAGTTTAACTATGGCTACACCTTC.